The clone carrying this T cell receptor (beta chain) has more than one count but fewer than ten. Its matching antigen is unknown. This sample stems from a study of cytomegalovirus exposure and HLA in healthy donors. Overall study results and limits: Earlier analysis looked at TCR beta V segments, and most were productive about 90% or about 30% of the time. Researchers reported in a later analysis that common viral pathogens appeared linked to several top clusters.

Germline assignment: CDR1 GTSNPN and CDR2 SVGIG (reference sequence). The V segment lost 5 bases and the J segment 2 bases; nucleotides outside the gene matches: 8. The CDR3 has 16 amino acids. PCR primers comprised 60 Vbeta and 13 Jbeta primers. Sequencing used immunoSEQ multiplex PCR; TCRdb keeps in-frame clones, though not all of them. The top ten clones hold just over 50% of a sample with 50,000 to 65,000 clones, approximately 72% of them seen once. The chain recombines TRBV30 with TRBJ2-1; 11 bases agree with TRBD2. The sequence was obtained from a man aged 45-65 years in good health and CMV-seropositive. The sequencing input was PBMCs. CDR3 loop: CAWGSGRAGAYNEQFF. CDR3 coding DNA: TGTGCCTGGGGTAGCGGGAGGGCCGGGGCCTACAATGAGCAGTTCTTC.